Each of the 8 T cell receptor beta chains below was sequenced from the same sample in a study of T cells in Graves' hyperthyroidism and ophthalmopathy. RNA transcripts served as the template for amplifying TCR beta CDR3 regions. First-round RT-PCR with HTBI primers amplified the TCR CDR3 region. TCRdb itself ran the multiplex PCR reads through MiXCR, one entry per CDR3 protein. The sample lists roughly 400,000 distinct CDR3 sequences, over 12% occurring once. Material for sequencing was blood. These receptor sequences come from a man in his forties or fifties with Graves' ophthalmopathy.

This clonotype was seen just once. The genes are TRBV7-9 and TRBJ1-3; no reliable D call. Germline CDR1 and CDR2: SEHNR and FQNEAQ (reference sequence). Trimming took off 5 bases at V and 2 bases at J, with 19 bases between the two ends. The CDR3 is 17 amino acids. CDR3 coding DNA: TGTGCCAGCAGCCCCACGGTATTGAGGACTACTGGAAACACCATATATTTT. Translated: CASSPTVLRTTGNTIYF.

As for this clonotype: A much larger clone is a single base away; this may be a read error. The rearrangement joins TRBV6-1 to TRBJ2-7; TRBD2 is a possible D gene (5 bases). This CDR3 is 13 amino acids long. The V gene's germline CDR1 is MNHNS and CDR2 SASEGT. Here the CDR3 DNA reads TGTGCCGGCAGCCTCGGACTTCCCTACGAGCAGTACTTC. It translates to CAGSLGLPYEQYF.

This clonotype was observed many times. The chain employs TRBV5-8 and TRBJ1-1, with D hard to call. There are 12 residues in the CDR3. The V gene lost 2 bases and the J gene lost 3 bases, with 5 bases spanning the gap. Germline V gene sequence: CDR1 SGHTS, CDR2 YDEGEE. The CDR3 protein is CASSLEDTEAFF. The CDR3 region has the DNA TGTGCCAGCAGCTTAGAAGACACTGAAGCTTTCTTT. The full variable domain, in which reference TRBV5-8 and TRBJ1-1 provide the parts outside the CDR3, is EAGVTQSPTHLIKTRGQQATLRCSPISGHTSVYWYQQALGLGLQFLLWYDEGEERNRGNFPPRFSGRQFPNYSSELNVNALELEDSALYLCASSLEDTEAFFGQGTRLTVV.

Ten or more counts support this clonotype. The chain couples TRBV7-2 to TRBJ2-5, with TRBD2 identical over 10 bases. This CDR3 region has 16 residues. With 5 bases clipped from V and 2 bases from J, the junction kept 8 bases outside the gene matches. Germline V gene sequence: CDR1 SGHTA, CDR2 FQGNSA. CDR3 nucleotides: TGTGCCAGCAGCCTCCGTAGCGGGAGGATTCAAGAGACCCAGTACTTC. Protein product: CASSLRSGRIQETQYF.

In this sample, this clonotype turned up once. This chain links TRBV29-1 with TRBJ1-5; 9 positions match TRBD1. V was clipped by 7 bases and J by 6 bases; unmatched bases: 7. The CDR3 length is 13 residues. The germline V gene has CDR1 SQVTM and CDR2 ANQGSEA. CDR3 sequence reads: CSARQGEGQPQHF. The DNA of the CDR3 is TGCAGCGCTAGACAGGGGGAGGGTCAGCCCCAGCATTTT. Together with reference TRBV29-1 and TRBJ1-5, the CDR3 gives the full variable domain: SAVISQKPSRDICQRGTSLTIQCQVDSQVTMMFWYRQQPGQSLTLIATANQGSEATYESGFVIDKFPISRPNLTFSTLTVSNMSPEDSSIYLCSARQGEGQPQHFGDGTRLSIL.

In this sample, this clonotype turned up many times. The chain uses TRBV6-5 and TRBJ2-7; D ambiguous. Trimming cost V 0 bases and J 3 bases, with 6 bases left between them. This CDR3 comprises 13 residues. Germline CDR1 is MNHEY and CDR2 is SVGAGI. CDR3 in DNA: TGTGCCAGCAGTTACTCTCTCGGCTACGAGCAGTACTTC. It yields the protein CASSYSLGYEQYF.

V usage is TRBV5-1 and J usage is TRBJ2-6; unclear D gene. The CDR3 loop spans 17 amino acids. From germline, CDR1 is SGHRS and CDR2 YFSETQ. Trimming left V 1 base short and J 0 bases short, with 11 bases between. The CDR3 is CASSLNAVRSGANVLTF. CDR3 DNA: TGCGCCAGCAGCTTGAACGCCGTCCGCTCTGGGGCCAACGTCCTGACTTTC.

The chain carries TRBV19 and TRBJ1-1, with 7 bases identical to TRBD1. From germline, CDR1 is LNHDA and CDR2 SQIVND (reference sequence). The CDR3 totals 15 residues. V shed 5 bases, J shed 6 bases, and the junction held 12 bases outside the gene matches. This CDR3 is CASSAARQGPAEAFF. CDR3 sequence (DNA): TGTGCCAGTAGTGCGGCAAGACAGGGTCCAGCTGAAGCTTTCTTT. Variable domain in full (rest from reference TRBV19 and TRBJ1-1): DGGITQSPKYLFRKEGQNVTLSCEQNLNHDAMYWYRQDPGQGLRLIYYSQIVNDFQKGDIAEGYSVSREKKESFPLTVTSAQKNPTAFYLCASSAARQGPAEAFFGQGTRLTVV.